This T cell receptor beta chain was documented in a study of post-analysis software for immune sequencing data. Unique molecular identifiers were carried by the TCR beta cDNA libraries. Input populations of roughly 0.9 to 10 million T cells gave rise to approximately 500,000 cDNA molecules. TCRdb re-called the PCR reads through MiXCR, storing one row per CDR3 protein. The sample holds roughly 200,000 distinct CDR3 sequences; 29% are singletons and the top ten take 3% to 3.5%. CDR3 length equals 13 residues. The V and J ends lost 5 bases and 12 bases respectively, with 20 bases between them. Germline values: CDR1 LNHNV, CDR2 YYDKDF (reference sequence). Broader study findings: About five TRBV segments (TRBV5-6, TRBV5-1 and TRBV20-1 among them) occurred more frequently in patients than in controls. Strong co-clustering by F measure was seen for same-batch samples.

With regard to this clonotype: Its antigen is as yet unknown. A much larger clone sits a single nucleotide away, making a read error possible.

The source of this sequence is a girl aged 2 to 17 with multiple sclerosis. V is TRBV15 and J is TRBJ2-7; D is possibly TRBD1 (6 bases). Sequencing used blood. DNA of the CDR3: TGTGCCACCAGCCAGGGGATTAGAGAGACCCGGTACTTC. Protein: CATSQGIRETRYF.